The clone carrying this T cell receptor beta chain was picked up a small number of times. These data belong to a study of blood T cell repertoires in COVID-19. Study-level information: COVID-19 samples from acute and convalescent phases originated in the United States, Italy and Spain. PBMCs, B-cell-depleted T cells, or T cells provided the cDNA or gDNA that made up the material.

In the original analysis: Nucleated cell counts were estimated from reference gene primer amplification. Clones were sequenced by immunoSEQ multiplex PCR, and TCRdb holds only the in-frame ones, with some missing. D and trimming come from the DNA, and the V and J calls and clone size come from that table. In the table there are 250,000 to 350,000 clones, about 82% of which are singletons. This CDR3 contains 15 residues. J was trimmed by 4 bases and V by 4 bases; bases with no gene match: 10. CDR1 SGHKS and CDR2 YYEKEE come from the germline V gene (reference sequence). The V call is TRBV5-5, the J call TRBJ1-2; 7 bases match TRBD1. Sequencing was performed on peripheral blood. The clonotype originates from a woman in her 50s with active or convalescent COVID-19. The CDR3 loop reads CASSPTGTDLYGYTF. For the CDR3, the DNA is TGTGCCAGCAGCCCAACGGGGACAGACCTCTATGGCTACACCTTC.